These 19 T cell receptor beta chains originate from one sample sequenced in a study of graft-versus-host responses after intestinal transplantation. The method was immunoSEQ multiplex PCR; TCRdb's version includes in-frame clones alone and lacks a portion of them. The data contain 21,000 or so clones, 50% to 65% of them seen just once; the ten biggest clones take up over 0.9%. The specimen comprised alloreactive CD4+ T cells from a mixed lymphocyte reaction culture, sampled before intestinal transplant. Subset denoted: CFSE-low proliferating T cells sorted from roughly six-day pre-transplant mixed lymphocyte reaction (GvH or HvG direction). The receptors originated from a human patient who received an intestinal transplant.

Only a few counts were recorded for this clone. The chain recombines TRBV2 with TRBJ2-2; a weak D match, TRBD1 (5 bases). The germline V gene has CDR1 SNHLY and CDR2 FYNNEI. The ends were cut back, 6 bases at V and 7 bases at J, with 18 bases in the middle. This CDR3 is built from 15 residues. CDR3 sequence (DNA): TGTGCCAGCAGCTCTTTGGCAGGGTGGCGCGGGGAGCTGTTTTTT. Residues: CASSSLAGWRGELFF.

The rearrangement links TRBV7-2 to TRBJ1-5; 7 bases are shared with TRBD1. The trim removed 3 bases at V and 6 bases at J, leaving 8 bases unmatched. Germline V gene data show CDR1 as SGHTA and CDR2 as FQGNSA. This CDR3 comprises 15 residues. The CDR3, as DNA: TGTGCCAGCAGCTTGAGACAGGGAGTAGGTCAGCCCCAGCATTTT. This gives the protein CASSLRQGVGQPQHF.

The rearrangement links TRBV6-1 to TRBJ1-2, with D possibly being TRBD1 (6 bases). Germline CDR1 MNHNS, CDR2 SASEGT. This CDR3 has 15 residues. V lost 4 bases and J lost 5, with 17 bases in between. CDR3 bases: TGTGCCAGCAGTGTTACTACAGGGCTTAAATATGGCTACACCTTC. Translated, it gives CASSVTTGLKYGYTF.

The rearrangement joins TRBV11-2 to TRBJ1-1; 8 nucleotides line up with TRBD1. CDR3 length: 13 amino acids. Trimming at V came to 5 bases and at J to 10 bases, leaving 9 bases not matched to a gene. Germline assignment: CDR1 SGHAT and CDR2 FQNNGV. The CDR3 reads CASSPTGGMRAFF. For the CDR3, the DNA is TGTGCCAGCAGCCCAACAGGGGGTATGAGAGCTTTCTTT.

The gene calls are TRBV28 and TRBJ2-2; 7 bases agree with TRBD2. This CDR3 is built from 15 residues. CDR1 is MDHEN, CDR2 SYDVKM, per germline. With V trimmed by 8 bases and J by 8 bases, 14 bases remained unmatched. The CDR3 DNA is TGTGCCAGCTCCCTGGGAGGGGCCGTTGTGGGGGAGCTGTTTTTT. This gives the protein CASSLGGAVVGELFF.

This clone was observed a handful of times. The chain has TRBV7-2 and TRBJ2-7; the match to TRBD1 covers 7 bases. Germline CDR1 SGHTA, CDR2 FQGNSA. This CDR3 comprises 15 residues. V dropped 4 bases and J dropped 0; count of bases not matched to a gene: 6. The CDR3, as DNA: TGTGCCAGCAGCTCCGGACAGGTTATCTCCTACGAGCAGTACTTC. Protein sequence: CASSSGQVISYEQYF.

The chain recombines TRBV6-5 with TRBJ2-3; possibly TRBD2 for D (6 bases). The V gene lost 6 bases and the J gene lost 13 bases, with 20 bases spanning the gap. The germline V gene encodes CDR1 MNHEY and CDR2 SVGAGI. The CDR3 totals 13 residues. CDR3 in amino acids: CASRPLSGSRKYF. The CDR3 DNA sequence: TGTGCCAGCAGGCCCTTGAGCGGGTCCAGGAAGTATTTT.

J is TRBJ1-6 and V is TRBV7-2; D remains ambiguous. V shed 5 bases and J shed 17 bases, with 19 bases lying between them. Germline assignment: CDR1 SGHTA and CDR2 FQGNSA. The CDR3 length is 13 residues. CDR3 sequence reads: CASSPLAGLTIHF. The CDR3 region has the DNA TGTGCCAGCAGCCCTCTTGCCGGGTTAACCATCCACTTT.

The chain combines TRBV2 with TRBJ2-7, with TRBD2 identical over 8 bases. Germline V lookup: CDR1 SNHLY, CDR2 FYNNEI. This CDR3 has 14 amino acids. V lost 6 bases and J lost 2; bases outside the gene matches: 6. The CDR3 spells CASRSTSGPYEQYF. CDR3 nucleotide sequence: TGTGCCAGCAGGAGTACTAGCGGTCCCTACGAGCAGTACTTC.

This clone was seen only a few times. This sequence joins TRBV5-1 and TRBJ2-1; perhaps TRBD2 as D (8 bases). CDR1 is SGHRS, CDR2 YFSETQ, per germline. This CDR3 has 14 amino acids. Trimming left V 0 bases short and J 15 bases short, with 19 bases between. CDR3 residues: CASSLDQGGTSWFF. CDR3 coding DNA: TGCGCCAGCAGCTTGGACCAGGGGGGGACTAGTTGGTTCTTC.

V and J are TRBV27 and TRBJ2-5, with TRBD2 matching over 11 bases. The J call is in doubt because the DNA end fits TRBJ2-7 better. CDR1 and CDR2 (germline): MNHEY, SMNVEV (reference sequence). The CDR3 runs to 15 residues. The CDR3 loop is CASSEKGLAVYEQYF. CDR3 nucleotides: TGTGCCAGCAGTGAAAAGGGACTAGCGGTCTACGAGCAGTACTTC.

This chain links TRBV10-2 with TRBJ2-7; 10 positions match TRBD1. The CDR3 is 17 amino acids. The germline V gene has CDR1 WSHSY and CDR2 SAAADI. V was pared by 0 bases and J by 1 base, with 6 bases of the junction left unmatched. DNA of the CDR3: TGCGCCAGCAGTGAGTCAAAGCTGGGACAGGGGTCCTACGAGCAGTACTTC. This codes for CASSESKLGQGSYEQYF.

This clone was observed a few times. The chain couples TRBV2 to TRBJ1-2; no clear D gene. The germline V gene has CDR1 SNHLY and CDR2 FYNNEI. The CDR3 contains 13 residues. V dropped 7 bases and J dropped 5 bases, with 14 bases sitting between them. CDR3 nucleotides: TGTGCCAGCAAGGGCGCCAGACTATATGGCTACACCTTC. This codes for CASKGARLYGYTF.

This clone was counted between two and nine times. The chain combines TRBV4-1 with TRBJ2-7; 11 nucleotides line up with TRBD2. This CDR3 has 16 amino acids. The V gene's germline CDR1 is MGHRA and CDR2 YSYEKL. V shed 0 bases and J 2 bases; nucleotides not matched to a gene: 3. CDR3 bases: TGCGCCAGCAGCCAAGAGGGGACTAGCGGTCCCTACGAGCAGTACTTC. Translation: CASSQEGTSGPYEQYF.

The CDR3: CASSLEGVREQYF. CDR3 nucleotide sequence: TGCGCCAGCAGCTTGGAGGGGGTTCGGGAGCAGTACTTC. The chain employs TRBV5-1 and TRBJ2-7, with a tentative D call TRBD1 (6 bases). The germline gives CDR1 SGHRS, CDR2 YFSETQ. Between the trimmed V and J ends, which lost 0 bases and 7 bases, there was a span of 11 bases. The CDR3 sequence is 13 residues long.

This clone was counted a single time. The chain joins TRBV11-2 to TRBJ2-1; the D gene is possibly TRBD1 (6 bases). Trimming removed 5 bases from V and 3 bases from J, with 14 bases in between. Per germline, CDR1 SGHAT and CDR2 FQNNGV. This CDR3 region has 15 residues. The CDR3 reads CASSVLQGNYNEQFF. CDR3 in DNA: TGTGCCAGCAGCGTCCTACAGGGAAACTACAATGAGCAGTTCTTC.

This rearrangement joins TRBV30 to TRBJ2-2; 8 nucleotides match TRBD1. The CDR3 has 16 residues. The V gene end was trimmed by 3 bases and the J gene end by 4 bases; junction bases not matched to a gene: 10. CDR1 is GTSNPN and CDR2 is SVGIG in the germline V gene (reference sequence). Written as DNA, the CDR3 is TGTGCCTGGAGGCCATCGGACAGGGTTCTCACCGGGGAGCTGTTTTTT. Translation gives CAWRPSDRVLTGELFF.

The gene calls are TRBV6-5 and TRBJ2-5, with 7 nucleotides matching TRBD1. Germline CDR1 is MNHEY and CDR2 is SVGAGI. CDR3 length: 13 residues. V shed 5 bases, J shed 7 bases, and the junction held 7 bases outside the gene matches. The CDR3, as DNA: TGTGCCAGCAGTCCTGACAGGGTTGGGACCCAGTACTTC. Amino acids: CASSPDRVGTQYF.

The chain links TRBV19 to TRBJ1-6, with D hard to call. Between the trimmed V and J ends, which lost 9 bases and 1 base, there was a span of 10 bases. The CDR3 is 14 amino acids. Germline CDR1 and CDR2: LNHDA and SQIVND (reference sequence). The CDR3 sequence: CASRLESYNSPLHF. The DNA for the CDR3 is TGTGCCAGCCGGTTAGAGTCCTATAATTCACCCCTCCACTTT.